The 5 T cell receptor beta chains presented below share a single source sample, sequenced in a study of vaccination effects on CD4 cells after COVID-19. Ahead of sequencing, the ViraFEST assay grew antigen-specific CD4+ T cells using viral peptide pools. Scientists isolated CD4+ T cells after an approximately 9-day culture period ended. Vaccinated recipients, who were negative for nucleocapsid antibodies, had no history of SARS-CoV-2 infection. These receptors have no identified antigens. TCRdb's copy holds only in-frame clones and misses some; the assay was immunoSEQ multiplex PCR. The sample has some 68,000 clones, roughly 80% seen once; the top ten hold over 9%. This sample comprised CD4+ T cells from PBMCs cultured with SARS-CoV-2 spike peptides, obtained before COVID-19 vaccination. Receptors were obtained from a human donor who received a COVID-19 vaccine.

This clone was seen a handful of times. V gene TRBV19 combines with J gene TRBJ2-1; no clear D gene. The CDR3 loop spans 14 amino acids. Trimming removed 4 bases from V and 3 bases from J, with 10 bases in between. Germline-derived CDR1 and CDR2 are LNHDA and SQIVND (reference sequence). CDR3 sequence reads: CASSTTGHYNEQFF. CDR3 nucleotide sequence: TGTGCCAGTAGTACCACGGGTCACTACAATGAGCAGTTCTTC.

V gene TRBV5-1 combines with J gene TRBJ1-3; no definite D call. Germline V gives CDR1 SGHRS, CDR2 YFSETQ. V lost 0 bases and J 0 bases, leaving 4 bases between the germline ends. The CDR3 sequence is 14 residues long. CDR3 sequence: CASSLEISGNTIYF. Written as DNA, the CDR3 is TGCGCCAGCAGCTTGGAGATCTCTGGAAACACCATATATTTT.

The chain joins TRBV6-5 to TRBJ1-5; D is unresolved. V lost 6 bases to trimming and J lost 4 bases, with 10 bases between them. The CDR3 loop spans 13 amino acids. Germline CDR1 reads MNHEY; CDR2 reads SVGAGI. CDR3 sequence reads: CASSHLGNQPQHF. CDR3 DNA: TGTGCCAGCAGCCACCTAGGGAATCAGCCCCAGCATTTT.

This clone was detected only once. This sequence joins TRBV3-1 (or the pseudogene TRBV3-2) and TRBJ1-4, with 9 positions matching TRBD1. The CDR3 extends over 16 amino acids. J lost 5 bases, V lost 1 base, and 5 bases had no gene match. Germline CDR1 reads LGHDT; CDR2 reads YNNKEL (reference sequence). CDR3 DNA sequence: TGTGCCAGCAGCCAAGGGGAACAGGGGGCAAATGAAAAACTGTTTTTT. This translates into CASSQGEQGANEKLFF.

The J gene is TRBJ2-7, the V gene TRBV24-1; 15 bases map to TRBD2. The trim removed 2 bases at V and 0 bases at J, leaving 4 bases unmatched. Germline V gene lookup returns CDR1 KGHDR and CDR2 SFDVKD. This CDR3 comprises 18 residues. CDR3 in DNA: TGTGCCACCAGTGATTGCGGGACTAGCGGGGGGCACTCCTACGAGCAGTACGTC. It yields the protein CATSDCGTSGGHSYEQYV.